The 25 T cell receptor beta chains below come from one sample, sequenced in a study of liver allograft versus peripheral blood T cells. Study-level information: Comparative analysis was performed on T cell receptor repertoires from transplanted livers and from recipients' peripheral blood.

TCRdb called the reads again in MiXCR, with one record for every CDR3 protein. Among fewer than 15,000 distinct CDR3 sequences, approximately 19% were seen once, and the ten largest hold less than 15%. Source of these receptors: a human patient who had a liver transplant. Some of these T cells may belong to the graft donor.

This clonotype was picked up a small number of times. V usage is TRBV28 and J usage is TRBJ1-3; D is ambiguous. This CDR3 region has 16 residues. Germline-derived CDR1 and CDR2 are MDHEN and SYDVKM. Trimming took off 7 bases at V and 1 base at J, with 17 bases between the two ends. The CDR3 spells CASTPPVVRSGNTIYF. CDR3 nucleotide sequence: TGTGCCAGCACCCCCCCGGTGGTCCGGTCTGGAAACACCATATATTTT.

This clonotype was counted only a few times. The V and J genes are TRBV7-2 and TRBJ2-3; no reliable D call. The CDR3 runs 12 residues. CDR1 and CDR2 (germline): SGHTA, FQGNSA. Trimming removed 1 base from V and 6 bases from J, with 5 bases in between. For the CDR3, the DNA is TGTGCCAGCAGCTTAGGTTGGGATACGCAGTATTTT. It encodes CASSLGWDTQYF.

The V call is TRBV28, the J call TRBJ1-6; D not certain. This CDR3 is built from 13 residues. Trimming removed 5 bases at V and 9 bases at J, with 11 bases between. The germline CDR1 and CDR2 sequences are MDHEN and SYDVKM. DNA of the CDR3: TGTGCCAGCAGTATCAACGGAGGTTCACCCCTCCACTTT. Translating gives CASSINGGSPLHF. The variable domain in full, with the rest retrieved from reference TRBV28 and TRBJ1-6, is DVKVTQSSRYLVKRTGEKVFLECVQDMDHENMFWYRQDPGLGLRLIYFSYDVKMKEKGDIPEGYSVSREKKERFSLILESASTNQTSMYLCASSINGGSPLHFGNGTRLTVT.

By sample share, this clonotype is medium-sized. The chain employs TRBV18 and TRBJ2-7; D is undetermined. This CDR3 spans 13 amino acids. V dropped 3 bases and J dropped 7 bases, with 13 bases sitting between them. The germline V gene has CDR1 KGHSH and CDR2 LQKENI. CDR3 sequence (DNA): TGTGCCAGCTCACCCCTGGTCTCTGGGGAGCAGTACTTC. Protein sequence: CASSPLVSGEQYF.

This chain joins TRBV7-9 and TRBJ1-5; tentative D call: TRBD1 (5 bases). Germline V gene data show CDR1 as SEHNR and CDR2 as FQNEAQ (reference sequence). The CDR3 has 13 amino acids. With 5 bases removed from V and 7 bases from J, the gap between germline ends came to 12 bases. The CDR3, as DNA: TGTGCCAGCAGCGGGGACGGGGACCAGCCCCAGCATTTT. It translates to CASSGDGDQPQHF.

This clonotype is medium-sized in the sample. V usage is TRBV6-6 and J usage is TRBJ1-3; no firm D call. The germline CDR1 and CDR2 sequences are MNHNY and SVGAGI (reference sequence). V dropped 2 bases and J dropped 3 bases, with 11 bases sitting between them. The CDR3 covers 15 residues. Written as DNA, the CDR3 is TGTGCCAGCAGTTACCTAGAGGCGGGTGGAAACACCATATATTTT. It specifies CASSYLEAGGNTIYF.

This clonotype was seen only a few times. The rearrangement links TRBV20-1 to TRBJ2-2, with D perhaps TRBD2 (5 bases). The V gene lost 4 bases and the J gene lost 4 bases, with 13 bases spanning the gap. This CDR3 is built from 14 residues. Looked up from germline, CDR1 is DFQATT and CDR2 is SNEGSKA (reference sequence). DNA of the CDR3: TGCAGTGCTACGTGGCAGAGCGGCACCGGGGAGCTGTTTTTT. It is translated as CSATWQSGTGELFF.

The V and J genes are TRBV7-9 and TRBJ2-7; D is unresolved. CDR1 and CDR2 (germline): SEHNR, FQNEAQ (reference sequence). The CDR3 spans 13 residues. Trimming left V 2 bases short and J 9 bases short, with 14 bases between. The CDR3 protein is CASSLPGQRSQYF. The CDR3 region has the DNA TGTGCCAGCAGCTTACCCGGCCAACGATCGCAGTACTTC.

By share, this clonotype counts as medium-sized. The CDR3 DNA reads TGTGCCAGCAGCGCAGGGACAGGCAGAATCTCTGGAAACACCATATATTTT. Its translation is CASSAGTGRISGNTIYF. The chain recombines TRBV5-6 with TRBJ1-3, with 8 bases matching TRBD1. V lost 4 bases to trimming and J lost 0 bases; unmatched junction nucleotides: 9. Germline assignment: CDR1 SGHDT and CDR2 YYEEEE. The CDR3 spans 17 residues.

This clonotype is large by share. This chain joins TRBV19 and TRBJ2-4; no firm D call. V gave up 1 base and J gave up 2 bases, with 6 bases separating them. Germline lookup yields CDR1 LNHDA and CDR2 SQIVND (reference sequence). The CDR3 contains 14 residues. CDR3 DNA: TGTGCCAGTAGTATAGGGTTTACCAAAAACATTCAGTACTTC. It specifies CASSIGFTKNIQYF.

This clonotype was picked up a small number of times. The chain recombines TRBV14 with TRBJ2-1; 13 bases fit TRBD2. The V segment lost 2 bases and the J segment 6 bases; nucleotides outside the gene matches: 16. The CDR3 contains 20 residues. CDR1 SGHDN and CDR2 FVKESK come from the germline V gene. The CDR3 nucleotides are TGTGCCAGCAGCCAATTATTCGGACTAGCGGGAGTTATGTCTTTCAATGAGCAGTTCTTC. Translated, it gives CASSQLFGLAGVMSFNEQFF.

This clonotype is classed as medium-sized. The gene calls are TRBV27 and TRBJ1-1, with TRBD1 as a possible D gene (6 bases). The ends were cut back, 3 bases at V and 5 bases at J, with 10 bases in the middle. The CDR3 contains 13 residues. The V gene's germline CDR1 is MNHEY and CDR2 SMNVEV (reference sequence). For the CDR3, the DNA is TGTGCCAGCAGTTTTATAGGGGGGACTGAAGCTTTCTTT. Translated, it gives CASSFIGGTEAFF.

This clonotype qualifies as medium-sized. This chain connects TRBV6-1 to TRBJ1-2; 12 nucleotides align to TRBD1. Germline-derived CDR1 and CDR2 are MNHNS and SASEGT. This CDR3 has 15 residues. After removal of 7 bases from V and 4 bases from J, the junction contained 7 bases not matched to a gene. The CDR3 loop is CASTEPGQGAYGYTF. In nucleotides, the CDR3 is TGTGCCAGCACGGAACCGGGACAGGGGGCCTATGGCTACACCTTC.

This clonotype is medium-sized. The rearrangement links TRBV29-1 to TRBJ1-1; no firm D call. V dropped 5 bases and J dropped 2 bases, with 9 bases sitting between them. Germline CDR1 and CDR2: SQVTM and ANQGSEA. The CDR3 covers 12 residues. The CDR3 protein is CSVYDGNTEAFF. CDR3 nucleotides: TGCAGCGTTTATGACGGCAACACTGAAGCTTTCTTT.

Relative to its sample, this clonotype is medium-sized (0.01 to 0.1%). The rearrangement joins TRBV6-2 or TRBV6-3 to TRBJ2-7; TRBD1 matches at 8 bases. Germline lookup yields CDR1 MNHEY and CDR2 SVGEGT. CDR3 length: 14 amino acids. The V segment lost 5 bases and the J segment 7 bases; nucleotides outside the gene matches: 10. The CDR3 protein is CASSPDRVVGEQYF. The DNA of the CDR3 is TGTGCCAGCAGTCCGGACAGGGTAGTGGGAGAGCAGTACTTC.

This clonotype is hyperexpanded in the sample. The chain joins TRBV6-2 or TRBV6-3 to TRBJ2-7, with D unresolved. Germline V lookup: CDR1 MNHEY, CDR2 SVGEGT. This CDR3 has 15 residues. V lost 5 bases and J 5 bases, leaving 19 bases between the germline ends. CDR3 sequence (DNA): TGTGCCAGCAGTACGCGCCCTGGCGGAACAAACGAGCAGTACTTC. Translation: CASSTRPGGTNEQYF.

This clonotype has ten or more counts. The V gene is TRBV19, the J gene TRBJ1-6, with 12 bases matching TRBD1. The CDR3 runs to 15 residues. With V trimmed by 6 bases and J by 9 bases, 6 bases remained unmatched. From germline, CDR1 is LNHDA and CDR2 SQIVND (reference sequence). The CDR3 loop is CASRPGTGGGSPLHF. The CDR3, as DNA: TGTGCCAGTAGACCCGGGACAGGGGGCGGTTCACCCCTCCACTTT.

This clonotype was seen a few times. The CDR3, as DNA: TGTGCCAGCAGTTTAAAGGGACGGGGGGCTTTTTCAGAAGGCTACACCTTC. This gives the protein CASSLKGRGAFSEGYTF. The rearrangement links TRBV27 to TRBJ1-2; perhaps TRBD1 as D (6 bases). Trimming removed 2 bases from V and 8 bases from J, with 24 bases in between. CDR1 and CDR2 from the germline V gene are MNHEY and SMNVEV (reference sequence). This CDR3 has 17 amino acids.

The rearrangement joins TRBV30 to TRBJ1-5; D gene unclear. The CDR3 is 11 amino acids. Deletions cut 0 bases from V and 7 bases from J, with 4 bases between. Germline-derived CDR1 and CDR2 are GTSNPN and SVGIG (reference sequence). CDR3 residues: CAWSVSQPQHF. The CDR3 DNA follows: TGTGCCTGGAGTGTAAGCCAGCCCCAGCATTTT.

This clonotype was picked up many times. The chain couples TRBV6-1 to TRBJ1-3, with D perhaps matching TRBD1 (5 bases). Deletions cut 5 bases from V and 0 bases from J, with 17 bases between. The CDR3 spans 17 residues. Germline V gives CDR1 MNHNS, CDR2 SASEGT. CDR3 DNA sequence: TGTGCCAGCAGTTTGACAGTTCCACTTCTCTCTGGAAACACCATATATTTT. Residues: CASSLTVPLLSGNTIYF.

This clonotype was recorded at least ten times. The CDR3 reads CASSLRDSEKLFF. As DNA, the CDR3 is TGTGCCAGCAGCCTTCGGGACAGTGAAAAACTGTTTTTT. The chain employs TRBV7-2 and TRBJ1-4, with 7 bases that match TRBD1. The junction had 4 bases not matched to a gene; V was cut back by 5 bases and J by 7 bases. The CDR3 has 13 amino acids. CDR1 and CDR2 from the germline V gene are SGHTA and FQGNSA.

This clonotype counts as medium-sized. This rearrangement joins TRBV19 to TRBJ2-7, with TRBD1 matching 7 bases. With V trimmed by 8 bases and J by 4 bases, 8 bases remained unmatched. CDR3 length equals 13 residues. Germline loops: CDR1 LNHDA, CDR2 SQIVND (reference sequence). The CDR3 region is CASGRDSKYEQYF. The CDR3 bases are TGTGCCAGTGGTCGGGACAGTAAATACGAGCAGTACTTC.

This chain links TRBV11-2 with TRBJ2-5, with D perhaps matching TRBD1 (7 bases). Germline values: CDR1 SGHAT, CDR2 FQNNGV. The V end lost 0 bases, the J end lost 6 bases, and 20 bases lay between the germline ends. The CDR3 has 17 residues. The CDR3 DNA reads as TGTGCCAGCAGCTTAGATCTGGCACAGGGGAGGCAGAAGACCCAGTACTTC. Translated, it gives CASSLDLAQGRQKTQYF.

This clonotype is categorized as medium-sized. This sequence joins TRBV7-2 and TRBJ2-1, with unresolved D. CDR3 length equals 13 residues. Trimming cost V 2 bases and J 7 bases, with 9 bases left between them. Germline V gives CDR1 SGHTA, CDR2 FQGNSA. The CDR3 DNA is TGTGCCAGCAGCTTATCTTGGTTGAATGAGCAGTTCTTC. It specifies CASSLSWLNEQFF.

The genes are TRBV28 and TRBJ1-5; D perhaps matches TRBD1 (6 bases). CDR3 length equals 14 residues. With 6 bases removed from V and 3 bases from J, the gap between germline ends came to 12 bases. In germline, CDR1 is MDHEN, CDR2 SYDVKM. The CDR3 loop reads CASSLGQFNQPQHF. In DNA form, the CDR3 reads TGTGCCAGCAGCCTAGGACAGTTCAATCAGCCCCAGCATTTT.